This T cell receptor beta chain was recovered during a study of T cell changes during pregnancy in multiple sclerosis. The method was immunoSEQ multiplex PCR; TCRdb's version includes in-frame clones alone and lacks a portion of them. The sample gives 65,000 to 85,000 clones, about 90% of which show up once; roughly 1.5% is in the top ten. Germline V gene data show CDR1 as ENHRY and CDR2 as SYGVKD. This CDR3 region has 16 residues. Trimming removed 0 bases from V and 3 bases from J, with 11 bases in between. The material sequenced was peripheral blood, taken after pregnancy. The TCR comes from a female donor with multiple sclerosis, enrolled in a pregnancy study. The chain carries TRBV10-3 and TRBJ2-2; maybe TRBD1 (6 bases). This CDR3 is CAISESIPGDTGELFF. The CDR3 nucleotides are TGTGCCATCAGTGAGTCGATTCCAGGGGACACCGGGGAGCTGTTTTTT.